Given below is one T cell receptor (beta chain) in context. Its target is not known. At survey level, the immunoSEQ assay was run in its v3.0 version. Researchers set sequencing to target roughly 40,000-50,000 T-cell genomes per sample. Here immunoSEQ multiplex PCR was the method, and the copy in TCRdb shows in-frame clones only, minus some. The repertoire holds about 15,000 clones, with about 90% as singletons. These data are taken from a study of long-term antiretroviral therapy in people with HIV. Study conclusions and caveats: Collection of the blood, which took place between about 2003 and 2017, possibly occurred under older ART regimens. Once patients were on ART, diversity went higher but still fell short of transplant donor controls.

This CDR3 has 16 residues. Germline V lookup: CDR1 LNHNV, CDR2 YYDKDF (reference sequence). Trimming removed 1 base from V and 0 bases from J, with 10 bases in between. The sample consisted of unsorted PBMCs, taken around 2.3 years before starting antiretroviral therapy. The chain joins TRBV15 to TRBJ1-5; a weak D match, TRBD1 (5 bases). The clonotype comes from a woman aged 30 to 39 with HIV. CDR3 in amino acids: CATSRGQINSNQPQHF. CDR3 coding DNA: TGTGCCACCAGCAGAGGACAGATTAATAGCAATCAGCCCCAGCATTTT. The full variable domain, in which reference TRBV15 and TRBJ1-5 provide the parts outside the CDR3, is DAMVIQNPRYQVTQFGKPVTLSCSQTLNHNVMYWYQQKSSQAPKLLFHYYDKDFNNEADTPDNFQSRRPNTSFCFLDIRSPGLGDTAMYLCATSRGQINSNQPQHFGDGTRLSIL.